The 12 T cell receptor beta chains below all came from one sample that was sequenced in a study of T cells in Graves' hyperthyroidism and ophthalmopathy. RNA transcripts provided the source from which TCR beta CDR3 regions were amplified. First-round RT-PCR with HTBI primers amplified the TCR CDR3 region. Using its own MiXCR run on the multiplex PCR reads, TCRdb lists one record per CDR3 protein. The repertoire includes 150,000 to 200,000 distinct CDR3 sequences, approximately 15% of them detected once, and 25% to 35% sits in the top ten. The specimen sequenced was blood. The receptors come from a woman aged 50 to 65 with Graves' hyperthyroidism.

This clonotype was seen more than once but under ten times. CDR3 protein: CASSLGRGGAYEQYF. The CDR3 bases are TGTGCCAGCAGCTTAGGTCGCGGGGGCGCCTACGAGCAGTACTTC. The chain carries TRBV7-2 and TRBJ2-7; D perhaps matches TRBD2 (7 bases). Trimming removed 1 base at V and 2 bases at J, with 12 bases between. The CDR3 has 15 residues. The V gene's germline CDR1 is SGHTA and CDR2 FQGNSA.

This clonotype was observed many times. The V gene is TRBV29-1, the J gene TRBJ1-1; no definite D call. Looked up from germline, CDR1 is SQVTM and CDR2 is ANQGSEA. V lost 4 bases and J 2 bases, leaving 5 bases between the germline ends. This CDR3 has 11 amino acids. The CDR3 sequence: CSVGYNTEAFF. CDR3 nucleotides: TGCAGCGTTGGTTACAACACTGAAGCTTTCTTT.

This clonotype appeared many times. The V call is TRBV2, the J call TRBJ1-2, with D possibly matching TRBD1 (6 bases). Trimming removed 4 bases at V and 3 bases at J, with 12 bases between. CDR1 and CDR2 from the germline V gene are SNHLY and FYNNEI. This CDR3 has 14 amino acids. Written as DNA, the CDR3 is TGTGCCAGCAGTGCGCGAGGGGGGGACTATGGCTACACCTTC. This codes for CASSARGGDYGYTF. The full variable domain, rest sourced from reference TRBV2 and TRBJ1-2, is EPEVTQTPSHQVTQMGQEVILRCVPISNHLYFYWYRQILGQKVEFLVSFYNNEISEKSEIFDDQFSVERPDGSNFTLKIRSTKLEDSAMYFCASSARGGDYGYTFGSGTRLTVV.

Ten or more counts support this clonotype. V usage is TRBV11-2 and J usage is TRBJ2-7; no reliable D call. The V end lost 1 base, the J end lost 6 bases, and 10 bases lay between the germline ends. Germline V gene sequence: CDR1 SGHAT, CDR2 FQNNGV. The CDR3 runs to 13 residues. The CDR3 bases are TGTGCCAGCAGCTTAGTCTCTCCCTCCGAGCAGTACTTC. Translating gives CASSLVSPSEQYF.

The chain recombines TRBV18 with TRBJ2-5, with D unresolved. The CDR3 totals 14 residues. Trimming took off 2 bases at V and 4 bases at J, with 11 bases between the two ends. Germline loops: CDR1 KGHSH, CDR2 LQKENI. The CDR3 bases are TGTGCCAGCTCACCAAGGTCATCTGGAGAGACCCAGTACTTC. Protein sequence: CASSPRSSGETQYF.

Many counts were recorded for this clonotype. This chain joins TRBV20-1 and TRBJ2-1; D possibly corresponds to TRBD2 (6 bases). V gave up 0 bases and J gave up 10 bases, with 13 bases separating them. This CDR3 region has 13 residues. Germline values: CDR1 DFQATT, CDR2 SNEGSKA (reference sequence). The chain's CDR3 is CSARDPRAGEQFF. The CDR3 bases are TGCAGTGCTAGAGATCCCCGGGCGGGGGAGCAGTTCTTC.

At least ten counts were recorded for this clonotype. J is TRBJ1-4 and V is TRBV6-2 or TRBV6-3; D is ambiguous. The ends were cut back, 2 bases at V and 1 base at J, with 8 bases in the middle. This CDR3 contains 15 residues. The germline CDR1 and CDR2 sequences are MNHEY and SVGEGT. CDR3 residues: CASSYGLGTNEKLFF. The CDR3, as DNA: TGTGCCAGCAGTTACGGACTGGGAACTAATGAAAAACTGTTTTTT.

This clonotype has a count of ten or more. The V and J genes are TRBV7-8 and TRBJ1-1; no reliable D call. The CDR3 contains 14 residues. Germline V gene sequence: CDR1 SGHVS, CDR2 FQNEAQ. V dropped 0 bases and J dropped 1 base, with 6 bases sitting between them. CDR3: CASSLALGNTEAFF. The CDR3 coding sequence is TGTGCCAGCAGCTTAGCGCTGGGGAACACTGAAGCTTTCTTT.

The chain employs TRBV19 and TRBJ1-4, with TRBD1 matching 7 bases. In germline, CDR1 is LNHDA, CDR2 SQIVND (reference sequence). The J segment lost 6 bases and the V segment lost 4 bases, leaving 14 bases of the junction unmatched. This CDR3 region has 17 residues. CDR3 sequence: CASSTVQGGSLYEKLFF. The CDR3 nucleotides read TGTGCCAGTAGTACCGTTCAGGGGGGCAGTCTATATGAAAAACTGTTTTTT.

The chain couples TRBV6-2 or TRBV6-3 to TRBJ2-5, with D tentatively TRBD2 (6 bases). Germline V CDR1 and CDR2: MNHEY, SVGEGT. The CDR3 runs 16 residues. The V end was cut by 6 bases, the J end by 2 bases, with 19 bases between. CDR3 loop: CASSFPRLVMQETQYF. CDR3 DNA sequence: TGTGCCAGCAGCTTCCCTCGACTAGTGATGCAAGAGACCCAGTACTTC.

Points on this clonotype: A much larger clone is a single base away; this may be a read error. This rearrangement joins TRBV5-1 to TRBJ2-2; D might be TRBD1 or TRBD2, each matching 5 bases. The CDR3 length is 13 residues. Germline V gene data show CDR1 as SGHRS and CDR2 as YFSETQ. The CDR3 reads CVSGAGTSGELFF. The CDR3 coding sequence is TGCGTCAGCGGAGCCGGGACGTCCGGGGAGCTGTTTTTT.

This clonotype has a single count. The chain couples TRBV11-2 to TRBJ2-1; D tentatively fits TRBD1 or TRBD2 (5 bases each). CDR3 length equals 18 residues. With 6 bases removed from V and 0 bases from J, the gap between germline ends came to 21 bases. The germline V gene has CDR1 SGHAT and CDR2 FQNNGV. CDR3 in amino acids: CASSYTGTASGSYNEQFF. CDR3 sequence (DNA): TGTGCCAGCAGTTACACGGGGACGGCGTCAGGCTCCTACAATGAGCAGTTCTTC.